This entry lists 13 T cell receptor beta chains sequenced from one sample in a study of shared clonotypes between healthy human individuals. Profiled with immunoSEQ multiplex PCR; TCRdb holds only in-frame clones, not every one. The table has over 1.4 million clones, about 96% seen once. Sequenced input: naive CD4+ T cells sorted from blood. The subset: CD45RA+ positively selected. The receptors were gathered from a man aged 25 to 45 in good health.

The chain uses TRBV7-2 and TRBJ2-1, with 8 bases lining up with TRBD2. The V gene's germline CDR1 is SGHTA and CDR2 FQGNSA. There are 15 residues in the CDR3. V was clipped by 5 bases and J by 0 bases; unmatched bases: 3. This CDR3 reads CASSRSGDSYNEQFF. CDR3 sequence (DNA): TGTGCCAGCAGCCGTAGCGGGGACTCCTACAATGAGCAGTTCTTC. Combining the CDR3 with reference TRBV7-2 and TRBJ2-1 gives the whole variable domain GAGVSQSPSNKVTEKGKDVELRCDPISGHTALYWYRQSLGQGLEFLIYFQGNSAPDKSGLPSDRFSAERTGGSVSTLTIQRTQQEDSAVYLCASSRSGDSYNEQFFGPGTRLTVL.

V is TRBV28 and J is TRBJ2-7, with 7 bases fitting TRBD2. J was trimmed by 2 bases and V by 3 bases; bases with no gene match: 4. The CDR3 is 14 residues long. Looked up from germline, CDR1 is MDHEN and CDR2 is SYDVKM. The CDR3 bases are TGTGCCAGCAGTTTTTGGGGGGGACCCTACGAGCAGTACTTC. This encodes CASSFWGGPYEQYF.

The chain joins TRBV19 to TRBJ2-1; possible D gene TRBD1, 5 bases. The CDR3 sequence is 15 residues long. The V gene lost 6 bases and the J gene lost 0 bases, with 12 bases spanning the gap. Germline CDR1 is LNHDA and CDR2 is SQIVND (reference sequence). CDR3 region: CASSPQGRSYNEQFF. DNA of the CDR3: TGTGCCAGTAGCCCTCAGGGCCGCTCCTACAATGAGCAGTTCTTC.

This chain joins TRBV5-4 and TRBJ1-5; possible D gene TRBD1, 6 bases. The CDR3 length is 17 residues. The V gene lost 1 base and the J gene lost 5 bases, with 19 bases spanning the gap. Germline CDR1 SGHNT, CDR2 YYREEE (reference sequence). CDR3 amino acids: CASSLWGAGAIHQPQHF. As DNA, the CDR3 is TGTGCCAGCAGCTTGTGGGGCGCGGGGGCGATTCATCAGCCCCAGCATTTT.

This rearrangement joins TRBV18 to TRBJ1-5; D is unresolved. V was clipped by 9 bases and J by 5 bases, with 20 bases between them. CDR3 length equals 15 residues. Per the germline V gene, CDR1 is KGHSH and CDR2 is LQKENI. CDR3 loop: CASSGSGSRYQPQHF. DNA for the CDR3: TGTGCCAGTTCAGGCTCGGGATCCCGGTATCAGCCCCAGCATTTT.

The chain has TRBV18 and TRBJ2-3; 9 bases align to TRBD2. Germline loops: CDR1 KGHSH, CDR2 LQKENI. This CDR3 comprises 14 residues. With V trimmed by 3 bases and J by 6 bases, 4 bases remained unmatched. DNA for the CDR3: TGTGCCAGCTCACCTCGGACTAGCGTGGATACGCAGTATTTT. Its translation is CASSPRTSVDTQYF.

V is TRBV27 and J is TRBJ2-4; 9 nucleotides align to TRBD1. Germline lookup yields CDR1 MNHEY and CDR2 SMNVEV (reference sequence). The V segment lost 5 bases and the J segment 2 bases; nucleotides outside the gene matches: 13. This CDR3 is 18 amino acids long. As DNA, the CDR3 is TGTGCCAGCAGTCCGATGACAGGGGGGCCCGGGTCCAAAAACATTCAGTACTTC. Its protein product is CASSPMTGGPGSKNIQYF.

Regarding this clone: Other DNA sequences within the sample encode an identical CDR3. The chain links TRBV28 to TRBJ2-7; D unclear. CDR3 length: 12 residues. Trimming took 3 bases from V and 4 from J, leaving 7 bases between them. From germline, CDR1 is MDHEN and CDR2 SYDVKM. CDR3 loop: CASSLSDYEQYF. CDR3 bases: TGTGCCAGCAGTTTGTCGGATTACGAGCAGTACTTC.

The chain joins TRBV5-1 to TRBJ1-2, with 7 bases that match TRBD1. The CDR3 runs 12 residues. Trimming cost V 3 bases and J 5 bases; bases outside gene matches: 1. The germline gives CDR1 SGHRS, CDR2 YFSETQ. Written as DNA, the CDR3 is TGCGCCAGCAGCTGGGGACAGTATGGCTACACCTTC. This translates into CASSWGQYGYTF. The full variable domain, completed using reference TRBV5-1 and TRBJ1-2, is KAGVTQTPRYLIKTRGQQVTLSCSPISGHRSVSWYQQTPGQGLQFLFEYFSETQRNKGNFPGRFSGRQFSNSRSEMNVSTLELGDSALYLCASSWGQYGYTFGSGTRLTVV.

This clone was counted a single time. The V call is TRBV29-1, the J call TRBJ1-5, with 7 bases matching TRBD1. The CDR3 sequence is 13 residues long. Germline V gives CDR1 SQVTM, CDR2 ANQGSEA. V shed 4 bases, J shed 8 bases, and the junction held 8 bases outside the gene matches. CDR3 residues: CSVGDSRIKPQHF. The DNA of the CDR3 is TGCAGCGTTGGGGACAGCCGAATCAAGCCCCAGCATTTT.

The CDR3 loop reads CASSLYVTGDNYGYTF. In DNA, the CDR3 is TGTGCCAGTAGTCTGTACGTGACAGGGGACAACTATGGCTACACCTTC. The chain links TRBV19 to TRBJ1-2, with TRBD1 matching 8 bases. The V gene end was trimmed by 5 bases and the J gene end by 2 bases; junction bases not matched to a gene: 10. The length of the CDR3 is 16 residues. The germline CDR1 and CDR2 sequences are LNHDA and SQIVND (reference sequence). The full variable domain, with the rest looked up from reference TRBV19 and TRBJ1-2, is DGGITQSPKYLFRKEGQNVTLSCEQNLNHDAMYWYRQDPGQGLRLIYYSQIVNDFQKGDIAEGYSVSREKKESFPLTVTSAQKNPTAFYLCASSLYVTGDNYGYTFGSGTRLTVV.

V is TRBV12-1 and J is TRBJ2-5; the table's D call of TRBD2 was not tested on the DNA. TRBV12-1 constitutes a pseudogene. This CDR3 has 15 amino acids. The CDR3 DNA is TGTGCCAGCAGCTCCCCGGGGCTAGCGGGATGGACCCAGTACTTC. Translation gives CASSSPGLAGWTQYF.

This sequence joins TRBV7-9 and TRBJ2-7; 7 bases map to TRBD2. V lost 3 bases and J lost 3; bases outside the gene matches: 5. The CDR3 is 14 residues long. Germline V gene data show CDR1 as SEHNR and CDR2 as FQNEAQ (reference sequence). The CDR3 region is CASSFPGGFYEQYF. CDR3 nucleotide sequence: TGTGCCAGCAGCTTCCCCGGGGGGTTCTACGAGCAGTACTTC.